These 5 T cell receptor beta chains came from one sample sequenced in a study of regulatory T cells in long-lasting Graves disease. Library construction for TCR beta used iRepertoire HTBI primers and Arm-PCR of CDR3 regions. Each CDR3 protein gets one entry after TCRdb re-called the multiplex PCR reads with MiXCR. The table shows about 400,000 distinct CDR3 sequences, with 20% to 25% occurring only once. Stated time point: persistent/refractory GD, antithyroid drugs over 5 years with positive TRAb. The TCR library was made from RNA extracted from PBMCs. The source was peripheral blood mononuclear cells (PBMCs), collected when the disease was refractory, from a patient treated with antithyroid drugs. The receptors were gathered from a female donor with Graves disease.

The DNA of the CDR3 is TGTGCCAGTAGAAAAAGACAGTCACGTAGCAATCAGCCCCAGCATTTT. Translated, it gives CASRKRQSRSNQPQHF. This chain joins TRBV19 and TRBJ1-5; tentative D call: TRBD1 (5 bases). CDR1 is LNHDA and CDR2 is SQIVND in the germline V gene (reference sequence). V gave up 6 bases and J gave up 0 bases, with 15 bases separating them. This CDR3 is 16 amino acids long. Complete variable domain (other parts from reference TRBV19 and TRBJ1-5): DGGITQSPKYLFRKEGQNVTLSCEQNLNHDAMYWYRQDPGQGLRLIYYSQIVNDFQKGDIAEGYSVSREKKESFPLTVTSAQKNPTAFYLCASRKRQSRSNQPQHFGDGTRLSIL.

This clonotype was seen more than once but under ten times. The DNA for the CDR3 is TGTGCCATCAGGGGTACAGGGGGGAACGAGCAGTACTTC. It yields the protein CAIRGTGGNEQYF. The chain recombines TRBV10-3 with TRBJ2-7; 8 bases align to TRBD1. V trimming: 6 bases; J trimming: 5 bases; junction bases outside the gene matches: 6. Germline V gene sequence: CDR1 ENHRY, CDR2 SYGVKD. This CDR3 has 13 amino acids.

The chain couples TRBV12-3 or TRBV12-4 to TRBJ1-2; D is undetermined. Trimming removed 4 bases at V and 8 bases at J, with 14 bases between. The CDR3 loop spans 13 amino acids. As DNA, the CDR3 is TGTGCCAGCAGTTATGGACCCGCCCCCGGCTACACCTTC. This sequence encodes CASSYGPAPGYTF.

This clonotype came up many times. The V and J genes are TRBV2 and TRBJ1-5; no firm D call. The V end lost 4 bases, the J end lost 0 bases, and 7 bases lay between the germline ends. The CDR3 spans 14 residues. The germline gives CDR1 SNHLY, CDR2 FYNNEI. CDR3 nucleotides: TGTGCCAGCAGTGGAGAATATAGCAATCAGCCCCAGCATTTT. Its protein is CASSGEYSNQPQHF.

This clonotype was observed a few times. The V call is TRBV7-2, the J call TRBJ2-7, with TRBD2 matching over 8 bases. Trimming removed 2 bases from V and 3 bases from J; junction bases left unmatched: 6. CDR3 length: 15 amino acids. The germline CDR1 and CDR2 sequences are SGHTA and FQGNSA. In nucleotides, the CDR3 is TGTGCCAGCAGCTTAAGGGCTAGCGGGTACTACGAGCAGTACTTC. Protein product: CASSLRASGYYEQYF.